Listed below are T cell receptor beta chains from one sample, sequenced in a study of T cells in Graves' hyperthyroidism and ophthalmopathy. TCRdb re-called the multiplex PCR reads with MiXCR, one entry per CDR3 protein. Of about 350,000 distinct CDR3 sequences detected, around 18% appear once; the ten largest clones hold around 16%. The source material was blood. These receptors were obtained from a woman aged 40 to 50 with Graves' ophthalmopathy. CDR3s include the opening cysteine and the closing phenylalanine or tryptophan. D genes are given only for firm matches. Clone sizes are given selectively: once, few, many, or a class where the clone is expanded.

d_call: TRBD2; j_call: TRBJ2-7; clone_size: -; v_call: TRBV28; cdr3_nt: TGTGCCAGCAGTTTAAAGTCGAGGGGACTAGGGGTTCCCTACGAGCAGTACTTC; cdr3_aa: CASSLKSRGLGVPYEQYF
d_call: TRBD2; j_call: TRBJ2-2; clone_size: many; v_call: TRBV28; cdr3_nt: TGTGCCAGCAGTTTCCCATCTGCGGGAGGGGTTGTCGGGGAGCTGTTTTTT; cdr3_aa: CASSFPSAGGVVGELFF
d_call: -; j_call: TRBJ1-4; clone_size: many; v_call: TRBV6-5; cdr3_nt: TGTGCCAGCAGGAGGACCTGGAGCGAAAAACTGTTTTTT; cdr3_aa: CASRRTWSEKLFF
d_call: -; j_call: TRBJ1-2; clone_size: many; v_call: TRBV19; cdr3_nt: TGTGCCAGTAGTTGGAGGGAAGGAGGCTACACCTTC; cdr3_aa: CASSWREGGYTF
d_call: -; j_call: TRBJ2-2; clone_size: many; v_call: TRBV2; cdr3_nt: TGTGCCAGCAGTGAAAAGAGCACCTACACCGGGGAGCTGTTTTTT; cdr3_aa: CASSEKSTYTGELFF
d_call: -; j_call: TRBJ1-1; clone_size: -; v_call: TRBV12-3/TRBV12-4; cdr3_nt: TGTGCCAGCAGTTCGGACACCGGAGTATGGACTGAAGCTTTCTTT; cdr3_aa: CASSSDTGVWTEAFF
d_call: -; j_call: TRBJ1-6; clone_size: -; v_call: TRBV7-2; cdr3_nt: TGTGCCAGCAGCTCGGTCCCTAATTCACCCCTCCACTTT; cdr3_aa: CASSSVPNSPLHF
d_call: TRBD2; j_call: TRBJ2-6; clone_size: many; v_call: TRBV3-1; cdr3_nt: TGTGCCAGCAGCCTGAAAAGCGGGAGGACGTCTGGGGCCAACGTCCTGACTTTC; cdr3_aa: CASSLKSGRTSGANVLTF
d_call: TRBD1; j_call: TRBJ1-2; clone_size: -; v_call: TRBV10-3; cdr3_nt: TGTGCCATCGGACAGGGGGCGTCCAACTATGGCTACACCTTC; cdr3_aa: CAIGQGASNYGYTF
d_call: TRBD2; j_call: TRBJ2-5; clone_size: many; v_call: TRBV4-1; cdr3_nt: TGCGCCAGCAGCCAAGAAGGAGCTAGCGGGAACCAAGAGACCCAGTACTTC; cdr3_aa: CASSQEGASGNQETQYF